The next 25 T cell receptor beta chains were all read from a single sample in a study of radiotherapy plus CTLA-4 blockade in lung cancer. Profiled with immunoSEQ multiplex PCR; TCRdb holds only in-frame clones, not every one. Among approximately 94,000 clones listed, around 80% were seen once. Here the sequenced sample was peripheral blood, taken from a patient treated with radiotherapy plus ipilimumab. These receptors came from a human donor with non-small cell lung cancer that progressed on radiotherapy plus ipilimumab.

The rearrangement links TRBV19 to TRBJ1-4, with a tentative D call TRBD1 (6 bases). V dropped 3 bases and J dropped 6 bases, with 11 bases sitting between them. Per germline, CDR1 LNHDA and CDR2 SQIVND (reference sequence). There are 14 residues in the CDR3. The CDR3 protein is CASSIGGGDEKLFF. The CDR3, as DNA: TGTGCCAGTAGTATCGGGGGCGGTGATGAAAAACTGTTTTTT.

With regard to this clone: This likely reflects a read error, since a far larger clone is one base away. Since the CDR3 does not end with the conserved phenylalanine or tryptophan, this likely comes from a read error. V is TRBV5-4 and J is TRBJ2-4, with D perhaps TRBD2 (5 bases). The assigned J gene may be wrong: the sequence end matches TRBJ2-6 better. Germline V lookup: CDR1 SGHNT, CDR2 YYREEE (reference sequence). The CDR3 sequence is 17 residues long. The CDR3 sequence: CASSLEGSGTGANVLTS. As DNA, the CDR3 is TGTGCCAGCAGCTTGGAAGGGAGTGGCACTGGGGCCAACGTCCTGACTTCC.

The J gene is TRBJ1-1, the V gene TRBV4-1; tentative D call: TRBD1 (5 bases). From germline, CDR1 is MGHRA and CDR2 YSYEKL. V was trimmed by 1 base and J by 7 bases, leaving 13 bases between them. This CDR3 contains 14 residues. The CDR3 loop reads CASSQAPGGGEAFF. As DNA, the CDR3 is TGCGCCAGCAGCCAAGCCCCGGGGGGAGGTGAAGCTTTCTTT.

The gene calls are TRBV21-1 and TRBJ1-5. TRBV21-1 is a listed pseudogene. This CDR3 has 14 amino acids. Written as DNA, the CDR3 is TGTGCCAGCAGCCTAAATCGTGCGGGTCAGCCCCAGCATTTT. Its protein is CASSLNRAGQPQHF.

The V and J genes are TRBV7-8 and TRBJ1-2; TRBD1 agrees at 9 bases. CDR1 SGHVS and CDR2 FQNEAQ come from the germline V gene. CDR3 length: 14 amino acids. V shed 6 bases and J 3 bases; nucleotides not matched to a gene: 5. In DNA, the CDR3 is TGTGCCAGCAGTAAACAGGGGGCGGACTATGGCTACACCTTC. It encodes CASSKQGADYGYTF. The full variable domain, completed using reference TRBV7-8 and TRBJ1-2, is GAGVSQSPRYKVAKRGQDVALRCDPISGHVSLFWYQQALGQGPEFLTYFQNEAQLDKSGLPSDRFFAERPEGSVSTLKIQRTQQEDSAVYLCASSKQGADYGYTFGSGTRLTVV.

The chain joins TRBV2 to TRBJ2-6, with D uncertain. V lost 5 bases and J 0 bases, leaving 5 bases between the germline ends. Germline-derived CDR1 and CDR2 are SNHLY and FYNNEI. This CDR3 is 14 amino acids long. Written as DNA, the CDR3 is TGTGCCAGCAGTCTACTCTCTGGGGCCAACGTCCTGACTTTC. Amino acids: CASSLLSGANVLTF.

The DNA of the CDR3 is TGCGCCAGCAGCTTGGCGGCTGGACCCTACAATGAGCAGTTCTTC. Its translation: CASSLAAGPYNEQFF. V is TRBV5-1 and J is TRBJ2-1, with unresolved D. This CDR3 region has 15 residues. Between the trimmed V and J ends, which lost 0 bases and 2 bases, there was a span of 9 bases. Germline loops: CDR1 SGHRS, CDR2 YFSETQ. The full variable domain, its missing parts supplied by reference TRBV5-1 and TRBJ2-1, is KAGVTQTPRYLIKTRGQQVTLSCSPISGHRSVSWYQQTPGQGLQFLFEYFSETQRNKGNFPGRFSGRQFSNSRSEMNVSTLELGDSALYLCASSLAAGPYNEQFFGPGTRLTVL.

The chain links TRBV28 to TRBJ1-1; the match to TRBD1 covers 8 bases. This CDR3 has 13 residues. V was clipped by 6 bases and J by 4 bases; unmatched bases: 4. Germline V CDR1 and CDR2: MDHEN, SYDVKM. The CDR3 DNA sequence: TGTGCCAGCAGAAATACAGGGGGCACTGAAGCTTTCTTT. The encoded protein is CASRNTGGTEAFF.

The chain carries TRBV18 and TRBJ2-7, with TRBD1 matching over 7 bases. Unmatched junction bases numbered 7, after V lost 2 bases and J lost 6 bases. Germline V lookup: CDR1 KGHSH, CDR2 LQKENI. The CDR3 covers 14 residues. The CDR3 here is CASSPTGDAGEQYV. The CDR3 nucleotides read TGTGCCAGCTCACCAACAGGGGACGCGGGCGAGCAGTACGTC.

This chain uses TRBV11-2 with TRBJ2-3; possible D gene TRBD2, 5 bases. This CDR3 contains 13 residues. Trimming left V 4 bases short and J 2 bases short, with 7 bases between. Germline V lookup: CDR1 SGHAT, CDR2 FQNNGV. CDR3 residues: CASSWRATDTQYF. The CDR3 DNA is TGTGCCAGCAGCTGGCGGGCCACAGATACGCAGTATTTT.

This chain connects TRBV19 to TRBJ2-1, with TRBD1 identical over 7 bases. Per germline, CDR1 LNHDA and CDR2 SQIVND (reference sequence). This CDR3 is built from 14 residues. V trimming: 5 bases; J trimming: 2 bases; junction bases outside the gene matches: 3. DNA for the CDR3: TGTGCCAGTAGTCCGGACAGGACCTACAATGAGCAGTTCTTC. Protein: CASSPDRTYNEQFF.

The chain couples TRBV5-1 to TRBJ2-2; D call uncertain. V shed 3 bases and J shed 5 bases, with 8 bases lying between them. The CDR3 is 13 residues long. Germline CDR1 reads SGHRS; CDR2 reads YFSETQ. The CDR3, as DNA: TGCGCCAGCAGCTCGTCCGGGACCGGGGAGCTGTTTTTT. Translating it yields CASSSSGTGELFF.

V and J are TRBV2 and TRBJ1-1; a possible D gene is TRBD1 (6 bases). The germline V and J ends were trimmed by 5 bases and 1 base, with 8 bases remaining between them. CDR3 length: 13 amino acids. Germline V gene data show CDR1 as SNHLY and CDR2 as FYNNEI. CDR3 nucleotide sequence: TGTGCCAGCAGTTTGGACAGGAACACTGAAGCTTTCTTT. This encodes CASSLDRNTEAFF.

The CDR3 protein is CASSLAGSSDTQYF. The CDR3 DNA reads TGTGCCAGCAGCTTGGCCGGGTCGTCAGATACGCAGTATTTT. The rearrangement joins TRBV5-4 to TRBJ2-3, with unresolved D. The CDR3 consists of 14 residues. Trimming shortened V by 0 bases and J by 4 bases, and 9 bases separated the two germline ends. The germline V gene has CDR1 SGHNT and CDR2 YYREEE (reference sequence). The complete variable domain, with remaining parts taken from reference TRBV5-4 and TRBJ2-3, reads ETGVTQSPTHLIKTRGQQVTLRCSSQSGHNTVSWYQQALGQGPQFIFQYYREEENGRGNFPPRFSGLQFPNYSSELNVNALELDDSALYLCASSLAGSSDTQYFGPGTRLTVL.

This sequence joins TRBV2 and TRBJ2-5; 7 nucleotides match TRBD2. The length of the CDR3 is 14 residues. Germline CDR1 is SNHLY and CDR2 is FYNNEI. V lost 4 bases and J lost 8; bases outside the gene matches: 10. CDR3 sequence: CASSVLAAKETQYF. CDR3 DNA: TGTGCCAGCAGTGTTCTAGCGGCCAAGGAAACCCAGTACTTC.

This sequence joins TRBV28 and TRBJ2-3; the match to TRBD1 covers 9 bases. V was pared by 7 bases and J by 3 bases, with 8 bases of the junction left unmatched. This CDR3 contains 15 residues. In germline, CDR1 is MDHEN, CDR2 SYDVKM. The CDR3 reads CASIYQDRGTDTQYF. DNA for the CDR3: TGTGCCAGCATTTACCAGGACAGGGGAACAGATACGCAGTATTTT.

The table lists this clone with a few counts. J is TRBJ1-2 and V is TRBV19; D not resolved. Germline assignment: CDR1 LNHDA and CDR2 SQIVND (reference sequence). Trimming cost V 5 bases and J 2 bases, with 3 bases left between them. The CDR3 is 11 residues long. The CDR3 bases are TGTGCCAGTAGTGAAAACTATGGCTACACCTTC. This encodes CASSENYGYTF. Supplemented by reference TRBV19 and TRBJ1-2, the full variable domain reads DGGITQSPKYLFRKEGQNVTLSCEQNLNHDAMYWYRQDPGQGLRLIYYSQIVNDFQKGDIAEGYSVSREKKESFPLTVTSAQKNPTAFYLCASSENYGYTFGSGTRLTVV.

This clone has only one observation. This chain uses TRBV30 with TRBJ1-1; no definite D call. Germline V gene lookup returns CDR1 GTSNPN and CDR2 SVGIG (reference sequence). V was trimmed by 2 bases and J by 3 bases, leaving 7 bases between them. The CDR3 totals 12 residues. The CDR3 protein is CAWSTADTEAFF. In nucleotides, the CDR3 is TGTGCCTGGAGTACAGCCGACACTGAAGCTTTCTTT.

V is TRBV5-1 and J is TRBJ1-3, with no clear D. The CDR3 extends over 14 amino acids. V was trimmed by 0 bases and J by 8 bases, leaving 12 bases between them. From germline, CDR1 is SGHRS and CDR2 YFSETQ. CDR3 loop: CASSLGGIEDTIYF. For the CDR3, the DNA is TGCGCCAGCAGCTTGGGCGGGATCGAGGACACCATATATTTT.

The chain is built from TRBV28 and TRBJ2-7, with D perhaps matching TRBD1 or TRBD2 (5 bases each). With 2 bases removed from V and 6 bases from J, the gap between germline ends came to 17 bases. The CDR3 is 15 residues long. CDR1 is MDHEN, CDR2 SYDVKM, per germline. CDR3 sequence (DNA): TGTGCCAGCAGTTTAAATAAGGGACGCAGAGGCGAGCAGTACTTC. Amino acids: CASSLNKGRRGEQYF.

This chain links TRBV6-1 with TRBJ2-1; tentative D call: TRBD2 (5 bases). V was trimmed by 4 bases and J by 7 bases, leaving 17 bases between them. The germline gives CDR1 MNHNS, CDR2 SASEGT. The length of the CDR3 is 15 residues. The CDR3 here is CASSVDIRGLNEQFF. The CDR3, as DNA: TGTGCCAGCAGTGTAGACATCCGAGGGTTGAATGAGCAGTTCTTC.

This clone occurred once. The chain is built from TRBV19 and TRBJ2-2; D might be TRBD1 or TRBD2, each matching 6 bases. CDR1 and CDR2 (germline): LNHDA, SQIVND (reference sequence). The CDR3 has 16 residues. The V gene lost 4 bases and the J gene lost 5 bases, with 17 bases spanning the gap. As DNA, the CDR3 is TGTGCCAGTAGTACCATTTCAGGGGCGGGAACCGGGGAGCTGTTTTTT. It is translated as CASSTISGAGTGELFF.

The chain employs TRBV19 and TRBJ2-1; TRBD2 might be the D (6 bases). The CDR3 is 15 residues long. Deletions cut 5 bases from V and 5 bases from J, with 16 bases between. Germline V CDR1 and CDR2: LNHDA, SQIVND (reference sequence). The CDR3: CASSERAKGHNEQFF. In DNA form, the CDR3 reads TGTGCCAGTAGTGAGCGGGCGAAGGGTCACAATGAGCAGTTCTTC.

The CDR3 DNA follows: TGCGCCAGCAGCCCCCGGGACCCAGGACAGAGCACCGGGGAGCTGTTTTTT. Protein product: CASSPRDPGQSTGELFF. The chain combines TRBV5-1 with TRBJ2-2; tentatively, D is TRBD1 (6 bases). Per the germline V gene, CDR1 is SGHRS and CDR2 is YFSETQ. The CDR3 consists of 17 residues. The V end lost 4 bases, the J end lost 4 bases, and 20 bases lay between the germline ends.

CDR3 sequence reads: CASSEMGASNTGELFF. In DNA form, the CDR3 reads TGTGCCAGCAGTGAAATGGGTGCTTCGAACACCGGGGAGCTGTTTTTT. The chain links TRBV2 to TRBJ2-2; D uncertain. The CDR3 has 16 amino acids. The V gene lost 2 bases and the J gene lost 0 bases, with 10 bases spanning the gap. The germline gives CDR1 SNHLY, CDR2 FYNNEI.